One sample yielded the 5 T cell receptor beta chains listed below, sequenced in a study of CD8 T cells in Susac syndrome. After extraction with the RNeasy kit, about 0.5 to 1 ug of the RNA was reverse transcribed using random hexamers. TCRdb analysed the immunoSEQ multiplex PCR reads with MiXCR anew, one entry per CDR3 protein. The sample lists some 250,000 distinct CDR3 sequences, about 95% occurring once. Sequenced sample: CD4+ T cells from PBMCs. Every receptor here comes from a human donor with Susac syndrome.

The CDR3 nucleotides read TGTGCCAGCAGCTTCGGGCCCTTGGGATCCTACAATGAGCAGTTCTTC. The encoded protein is CASSFGPLGSYNEQFF. V usage is TRBV7-3 and J usage is TRBJ2-1; D not resolved. The CDR3 runs 16 residues. V was pared by 3 bases and J by 1 base, with 13 bases between. In germline, CDR1 is SGHTA, CDR2 FQGTGA.

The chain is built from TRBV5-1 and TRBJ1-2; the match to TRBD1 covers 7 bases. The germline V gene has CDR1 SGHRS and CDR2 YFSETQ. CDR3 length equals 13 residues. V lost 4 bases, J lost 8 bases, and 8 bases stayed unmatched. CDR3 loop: CASSADRSWGYTF. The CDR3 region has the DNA TGCGCCAGCAGCGCGGACAGGAGTTGGGGCTACACCTTC.

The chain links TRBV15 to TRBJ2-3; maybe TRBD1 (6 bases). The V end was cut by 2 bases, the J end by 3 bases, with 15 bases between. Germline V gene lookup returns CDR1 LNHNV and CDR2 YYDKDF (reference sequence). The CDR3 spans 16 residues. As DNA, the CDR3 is TGTGCCACCAGCAGAACCTCAGGGGCGAGGACAGATACGCAGTATTTT. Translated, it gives CATSRTSGARTDTQYF.

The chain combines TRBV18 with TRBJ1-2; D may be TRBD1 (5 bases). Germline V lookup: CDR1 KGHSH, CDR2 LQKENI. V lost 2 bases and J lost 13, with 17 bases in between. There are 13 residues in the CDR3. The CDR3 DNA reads TGTGCCAGCTCACCAGGAGACAGTTCCCTTCCCACCTTC. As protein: CASSPGDSSLPTF.

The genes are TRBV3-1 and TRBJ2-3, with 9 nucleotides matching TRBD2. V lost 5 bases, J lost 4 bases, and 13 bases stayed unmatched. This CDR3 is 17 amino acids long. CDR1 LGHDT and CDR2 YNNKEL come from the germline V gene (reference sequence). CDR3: CASSRLPRGGVADTQYF. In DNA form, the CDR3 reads TGTGCCAGCAGCAGACTCCCCCGCGGGGGGGTTGCAGATACGCAGTATTTT.